This T cell receptor beta chain comes out of a study of T cell responses to AZD1222 COVID-19 vaccine. Concerning this clone: Its antigen is unidentified.

Overall study results and limits: When two AZD1222 doses had been given, Spike-specific TCR breadth and depth rose. There were mostly white British donors and more females than males, and clonal diversity was possibly underestimated. Within unmutated variant regions lay the reported targets of nearly half of spike-specific TCRs.

Trimming at V came to 4 bases and at J to 4 bases, leaving 6 bases not matched to a gene. CDR3 length: 14 residues. The germline gives CDR1 SGHKS, CDR2 YYEKEE (reference sequence). Clones were read by immunoSEQ multiplex PCR, and TCRdb kept only the in-frame ones, dropping some. The sample contains about 83,000 clones, about 84% of which appear only once. The sample consisted of peripheral blood, taken on day 0 of AZD1222 vaccination. The TCR comes from an adult in good health. This chain links TRBV5-5 with TRBJ1-2; 8 nucleotides match TRBD1. The CDR3 is CASSPATGAYGYTF. The CDR3 nucleotides are TGTGCCAGCAGCCCTGCGACAGGGGCCTATGGCTACACCTTC.